The 21 T cell receptor beta chains presented below share a single source sample, sequenced in a study of blood T cell repertoires in COVID-19 (dated by TCRdb to the early 2020s). The library was obtained by the immunoSEQ multiplex PCR assay. TCRdb's version of the immuneACCESS table is confined to in-frame rearrangements and falls short of the full clone set. An unresolved V gene accounts for under half of the shortfall where checked; the remainder is of unknown origin. Here the sample has some 250,000 clones; approximately 90% occur a single time. Together, the top ten hold about 7% of the sample. Sample: peripheral blood. These receptors came from a man aged 55 to 70 who had recovered from COVID-19.

The chain joins TRBV11-2 to TRBJ2-2; 8 bases line up with TRBD2. The length of the CDR3 is 17 residues. V lost 5 bases and J lost 6; bases outside the gene matches: 14. Germline CDR1 and CDR2: SGHAT and FQNNGV. The CDR3 reads CASSRGMGGGQSGELFF. CDR3 sequence (DNA): TGTGCCAGCAGCCGGGGCATGGGCGGGGGGCAGTCCGGGGAGCTGTTTTTT. The full variable domain, with the rest looked up from reference TRBV11-2 and TRBJ2-2, is EAGVAQSPRYKIIEKRQSVAFWCNPISGHATLYWYQQILGQGPKLLIQFQNNGVVDDSQLPKDRFSAERLKGVDSTLKIQPAKLEDSAVYLCASSRGMGGGQSGELFFGEGSRLTVL.

The rearrangement uses TRBV5-6 and TRBJ2-7, with D possibly TRBD2 on 7 matching bases. The V gene's germline CDR1 is SGHDT and CDR2 YYEEEE. The CDR3 runs to 15 residues. The V end was cut by 0 bases, the J end by 5 bases, with 15 bases between. The CDR3 region has the DNA TGTGCCAGCAGCTTGGGACTAGCAGGGGACCACGAGCAGTACGTC. Amino acids: CASSLGLAGDHEQYV.

This chain joins TRBV24-1 and TRBJ2-1; weak D call: TRBD1 (5 bases). Trimming stripped 5 bases from V and 8 bases from J, with 12 bases between. The CDR3 sequence is 13 residues long. Germline V gene data show CDR1 as KGHDR and CDR2 as SFDVKD. The CDR3 region is CATSAGANHEQFF. CDR3 in DNA: TGTGCCACCAGTGCTGGGGCCAATCATGAGCAGTTCTTC.

V and J are TRBV13 and TRBJ2-7; D is possibly TRBD1 (5 bases). The V end lost 2 bases, the J end lost 1 base, and 9 bases lay between the germline ends. The length of the CDR3 is 14 residues. Germline loops: CDR1 PRHDT, CDR2 FYEKMQ (reference sequence). CDR3 sequence: CASSLQGDSYEQYF. The CDR3 DNA reads TGTGCCAGCAGCTTACAGGGTGATTCCTACGAGCAGTACTTC.

The rearrangement links TRBV24-1 to TRBJ2-1; 9 bases map to TRBD2. This CDR3 is built from 16 residues. The trim removed 3 bases at V and 0 bases at J, leaving 2 bases unmatched. Germline CDR1 reads KGHDR; CDR2 reads SFDVKD. The chain's CDR3 is CATSDRRGGSYNEQFF. The CDR3 DNA reads as TGTGCCACCAGTGATCGGCGGGGGGGCTCCTACAATGAGCAGTTCTTC.

This chain connects TRBV3-1 (or the pseudogene TRBV3-2) to TRBJ2-3; 12 bases match TRBD2. V shed 4 bases and J 1 base; nucleotides not matched to a gene: 3. Germline CDR1 reads LGHDT; CDR2 reads YNNKEL (reference sequence). The CDR3 is made up of 16 amino acids. In DNA form, the CDR3 reads TGTGCCAGCAGCCGCAGACTAGCGGGGGGCACAGATACGCAGTATTTT. Protein sequence: CASSRRLAGGTDTQYF.

V gene TRBV7-9 combines with J gene TRBJ2-5, with TRBD2 matching 9 bases. The V segment lost 0 bases and the J segment 3 bases; nucleotides outside the gene matches: 2. The CDR3 consists of 15 residues. Germline CDR1 reads SEHNR; CDR2 reads FQNEAQ (reference sequence). CDR3 sequence (DNA): TGTGCCAGCAGCTTAGCTAGCGGGGGAAAAGAGACCCAGTACTTC. Translating gives CASSLASGGKETQYF.

A single count supports this clone. For the CDR3, the DNA is TGTGCCAGCAGCTTAGAGCAGAACACTGAAGCTTTCTTT. This gives the protein CASSLEQNTEAFF. This chain uses TRBV7-9 with TRBJ1-1; D unclear. CDR3 length: 13 amino acids. With 1 base removed from V and 1 base from J, the gap between germline ends came to 4 bases. The V gene's germline CDR1 is SEHNR and CDR2 FQNEAQ (reference sequence).

This chain links TRBV6-5 with TRBJ1-1, with 10 bases matching TRBD1. This CDR3 spans 14 amino acids. Per the germline V gene, CDR1 is MNHEY and CDR2 is SVGAGI. Unmatched junction bases numbered 3, after V lost 4 bases and J lost 4 bases. CDR3 in amino acids: CASSWTGGSTEAFF. CDR3 DNA: TGTGCCAGCAGTTGGACAGGGGGGAGCACTGAAGCTTTCTTT.

This clone was seen a single time. The genes are TRBV14 and TRBJ2-7, with TRBD1 matching 11 bases. CDR1 and CDR2 from the germline V gene are SGHDN and FVKESK. V lost 3 bases to trimming and J lost 5 bases; unmatched junction nucleotides: 9. CDR3 length: 16 amino acids. The CDR3 coding sequence is TGTGCCAGCAGCCAGGGGCCGGGACAGGGGGGGAACGAGCAGTACTTC. Its protein is CASSQGPGQGGNEQYF.

V and J are TRBV3-1 (or the pseudogene TRBV3-2) and TRBJ2-1, with 9 bases lining up with TRBD2. J was trimmed by 5 bases and V by 4 bases; bases with no gene match: 3. CDR3 length: 14 amino acids. The V gene's germline CDR1 is LGHDT and CDR2 YNNKEL (reference sequence). The CDR3 DNA follows: TGTGCCAGCAGCCGGCGGGGGGGCCACAATGAGCAGTTCTTC. Translated: CASSRRGGHNEQFF.

The rearrangement joins TRBV7-9 to TRBJ2-3; D is undetermined. V lost 5 bases, J lost 1 base, and 19 bases lay in between. The CDR3 runs to 17 residues. The germline V gene encodes CDR1 SEHNR and CDR2 FQNEAQ (reference sequence). In nucleotides, the CDR3 is TGTGCCAGCAGCGCCCCCTCCCACGAGGTTGGCACAGATACGCAGTATTTT. Its protein is CASSAPSHEVGTDTQYF.

This chain uses TRBV3-1 (or the pseudogene TRBV3-2) with TRBJ1-4; 7 bases are a match to TRBD1. CDR3 size: 14 residues. Germline V lookup: CDR1 LGHDT, CDR2 YNNKEL (reference sequence). Trimming removed 4 bases from V and 3 bases from J; junction bases left unmatched: 2. The CDR3 DNA reads TGTGCCAGCAGCCCGACAGGGTCTAATGAAAAACTGTTTTTT. This sequence encodes CASSPTGSNEKLFF.

The CDR3 nucleotides are TGTGCCAGCAGCTTATCCAGGGACACCTACGAGCAGTACTTC. Residues: CASSLSRDTYEQYF. This rearrangement joins TRBV11-2 to TRBJ2-7, with D perhaps TRBD1 (6 bases). The V end was cut by 2 bases, the J end by 2 bases, with 10 bases between. CDR1 SGHAT and CDR2 FQNNGV come from the germline V gene. The CDR3 contains 14 residues.

The rearrangement uses TRBV6-5 and TRBJ1-1; 10 bases line up with TRBD1. J gave up 3 bases and V 2 bases, and 6 bases lay outside the gene matches. The CDR3 spans 16 residues. The germline V gene has CDR1 MNHEY and CDR2 SVGAGI. CDR3 amino acids: CASSYRWDRGDTEAFF. In DNA, the CDR3 is TGTGCCAGCAGTTACAGGTGGGACAGGGGAGACACTGAAGCTTTCTTT.

The rearrangement joins TRBV4-1 to TRBJ2-3; perhaps TRBD1 as D (5 bases). Trimming stripped 0 bases from V and 2 bases from J, with 9 bases between. The CDR3 is 15 amino acids. Germline V gene lookup returns CDR1 MGHRA and CDR2 YSYEKL. In nucleotides, the CDR3 is TGCGCCAGCAGCCAAGACCCCAGGGCCACAGATACGCAGTATTTT. Residues: CASSQDPRATDTQYF.

This chain joins TRBV5-4 and TRBJ2-3; 8 bases line up with TRBD2. V trimming: 2 bases; J trimming: 2 bases; junction bases outside the gene matches: 4. The CDR3 contains 15 residues. Germline-derived CDR1 and CDR2 are SGHNT and YYREEE (reference sequence). The CDR3 nucleotides read TGTGCCAGCAGCTTCGCGGGGGGACTCACAGATACGCAGTATTTT. This codes for CASSFAGGLTDTQYF.

The chain carries TRBV2 and TRBJ1-6; D uncertain. This CDR3 comprises 14 residues. Trimming pared 4 bases from V and 8 bases from J, leaving 12 bases between. CDR1 is SNHLY and CDR2 is FYNNEI in the germline V gene. CDR3 amino acids: CASSGLGTYSPLHF. The CDR3 DNA sequence: TGTGCCAGCAGTGGACTGGGTACCTATTCACCCCTCCACTTT.

The gene calls are TRBV30 and TRBJ1-1; 12 bases fit TRBD1. CDR1 and CDR2 (germline): GTSNPN, SVGIG (reference sequence). V dropped 6 bases and J dropped 6; count of bases not matched to a gene: 8. There are 14 residues in the CDR3. The CDR3 reads CACPTGQGAPEAFF. CDR3 nucleotides: TGTGCCTGTCCTACGGGACAGGGGGCTCCTGAAGCTTTCTTT.

The chain couples TRBV24-1 to TRBJ1-5, with TRBD1 identical over 7 bases. Germline V gene sequence: CDR1 KGHDR, CDR2 SFDVKD. The CDR3 consists of 16 residues. The V segment lost 5 bases and the J segment 0 bases; nucleotides outside the gene matches: 6. The CDR3: CATSAVTGNSNQPQHF. CDR3 nucleotides: TGTGCCACCAGTGCCGTGACAGGGAATAGCAATCAGCCCCAGCATTTT.

The chain links TRBV4-1 to TRBJ1-4, with TRBD1 matching over 8 bases. Germline CDR1 reads MGHRA; CDR2 reads YSYEKL. This CDR3 region has 16 residues. J gave up 8 bases and V 4 bases, and 12 bases lay outside the gene matches. The CDR3 protein is CASSPYPGGAFEKLFF. The DNA of the CDR3 is TGCGCCAGCAGCCCGTACCCAGGGGGCGCTTTCGAAAAACTGTTTTTT.